The 7 T cell receptor beta chains given below trace back to one sample, sequenced in a study of blood T cell repertoires in COVID-19. The table came from immunoSEQ multiplex PCR; TCRdb's copy has only in-frame clones and leaves some out. The sample holds 210,000 or so clones, about 86% seen once. The sequencing sample was made of peripheral blood. The receptors here all came from a man between 50 and 59 years old with active or convalescent COVID-19.

This chain joins TRBV15 and TRBJ2-7; 10 nucleotides match TRBD2. Trimming took 3 bases from V and 2 from J; bases not matched to a gene: 4. There are 15 residues in the CDR3. CDR1 LNHNV and CDR2 YYDKDF come from the germline V gene (reference sequence). The CDR3 spells CATSSGLAVAYEQYF. In DNA, the CDR3 is TGTGCCACCAGCAGCGGACTAGCGGTTGCCTACGAGCAGTACTTC.

The chain joins TRBV15 to TRBJ2-7; D call uncertain. V was pared by 0 bases and J by 6 bases, with 12 bases between. The CDR3 is 14 amino acids. Germline V gives CDR1 LNHNV, CDR2 YYDKDF (reference sequence). The CDR3 protein is CATSRDTRSTEQYF. CDR3 bases: TGTGCCACCAGCAGAGATACGAGGTCTACCGAGCAGTACTTC.

This clone was observed once. The CDR3 reads CASSPSLALDTDTQYF. The CDR3 nucleotides read TGTGCCAGCAGCCCTAGTCTAGCATTAGACACAGATACGCAGTATTTT. V is TRBV9 and J is TRBJ2-3; tentatively, D is TRBD2 (5 bases). Germline lookup yields CDR1 SGDLS and CDR2 YYNGEE. CDR3 length: 16 amino acids. The V end lost 4 bases, the J end lost 2 bases, and 17 bases lay between the germline ends.

This clone was observed once. The gene calls are TRBV19 and TRBJ1-1; no clear D. This CDR3 region has 13 residues. Germline-derived CDR1 and CDR2 are LNHDA and SQIVND (reference sequence). V was shortened by 6 bases and J by 4 bases, with 12 bases between the two germline ends. CDR3 amino acids: CASSELRGTEAFF. Here the CDR3 DNA reads TGTGCCAGTAGCGAACTGCGGGGCACTGAAGCTTTCTTT.

This clone was counted a few times. The rearrangement uses TRBV10-3 and TRBJ2-7; a weak D match, TRBD2 (5 bases). V was shortened by 2 bases and J by 3 bases, with 11 bases between the two germline ends. The length of the CDR3 is 14 residues. Per germline, CDR1 ENHRY and CDR2 SYGVKD. In DNA form, the CDR3 reads TGTGCCATCAGTGAGGGACTGGCTGGCTACGAGCAGTACTTC. It translates to CAISEGLAGYEQYF.

V and J are TRBV7-3 and TRBJ2-5; D is unclear. Trimming removed 1 base from V and 2 bases from J, with 8 bases in between. The germline gives CDR1 SGHTA, CDR2 FQGTGA. The CDR3 runs to 14 residues. CDR3 sequence (DNA): TGTGCCAGCAGCTTAATGGCAGAACAAGAGACCCAGTACTTC. The encoded protein is CASSLMAEQETQYF.

This chain connects TRBV6-6 to TRBJ2-7, with a possible D match to TRBD1 (6 bases). Germline V CDR1 and CDR2: MNHNY, SVGAGI (reference sequence). Trimming stripped 2 bases from V and 0 bases from J, with 14 bases between. The CDR3 extends over 16 amino acids. CDR3 in DNA: TGTGCCAGCAGTTACCGACGAGGGGGTATCTCCTACGAGCAGTACTTC. It encodes CASSYRRGGISYEQYF.